A single sample is the source of the 11 T cell receptor beta chains below, sequenced in a study of human T cells and chemical hapten exposure (dated by TCRdb to the early 2020s). This sample's time point label indicates: patch test 2, 6 weeks after DPC sensitization. In light of the paper, this sample's treatment or condition label describes: therapeutic diphenylcyclopropenone sensitization with weekly scalp DPC. The receptor library was made with RACE. Sequencing was performed on a NextSeq 500. TCRdb trimmed public reads at Q25 via fastp, called clones via MiXCR and kept in-frame beta chains. Every entry covers one CDR3 protein and lists the most common genes and DNA from its rows. This sample gives about 89,000 distinct CDR3 sequences in total; 9.5% to 11% of them show up just once. Roughly 2% of the sample is taken by the ten largest. The sample was whole blood, taken in connection with sensitization to the hapten diphenylcyclopropenone (DPC). These receptors were taken from a man aged 40-50 years with alopecia areata. Some clones in this sample may be carry-over from other donors' samples.

In its sample, this clonotype was seen many times. The chain recombines TRBV29-1 with TRBJ2-3; D is ambiguous. The germline V and J ends were trimmed by 6 bases and 5 bases, with 9 bases remaining between them. The CDR3 sequence is 11 residues long. Germline assignment: CDR1 SQVTM and CDR2 ANQGSEA. This CDR3 is CSVRPQDTQYF. The CDR3 DNA follows: TGCAGCGTGCGGCCTCAAGATACGCAGTATTTT.

The chain uses TRBV6-6 and TRBJ2-5; D is perhaps TRBD1 (6 bases). V was trimmed by 5 bases and J by 7 bases, leaving 14 bases between them. This CDR3 contains 13 residues. CDR1 MNHNY and CDR2 SVGAGI come from the germline V gene (reference sequence). The chain's CDR3 is CASSDTGFRTQYF. DNA of the CDR3: TGTGCCAGCAGTGATACAGGGTTTCGGACCCAGTACTTC.

A few counts support this clonotype. The V and J genes are TRBV12-5 and TRBJ2-7; 7 nucleotides agree with TRBD1. Per the germline V gene, CDR1 is LGHNT and CDR2 is FRNRAP. J lost 2 bases, V lost 0 bases, and 10 bases had no gene match. The CDR3 is made up of 17 amino acids. CDR3 region: CASGLVGRGTEAYEQYF. The DNA for the CDR3 is TGTGCTAGTGGTTTGGTAGGAAGGGGGACAGAAGCCTACGAGCAGTACTTC.

This clonotype was found many times. V gene TRBV12-3 or TRBV12-4 combines with J gene TRBJ2-2; either TRBD1 or TRBD2 may supply D (5 bases each). CDR3 length: 12 residues. V was trimmed by 6 bases and J by 5 bases, leaving 7 bases between them. The DNA for the CDR3 is TGTGCCAGCAGCTGGGGGACCGGGGAGCTGTTTTTT. It codes for CASSWGTGELFF.

The chain employs TRBV18 and TRBJ2-2; D not resolved. V was trimmed by 0 bases and J by 6 bases, leaving 8 bases between them. The CDR3 runs 14 residues. Germline loops: CDR1 KGHSH, CDR2 LQKENI. The CDR3 sequence is CASSPPNLSGELFF. DNA of the CDR3: TGTGCCAGCTCACCACCGAATTTATCCGGGGAGCTGTTTTTT.

This clonotype was detected ten times or more. This rearrangement joins TRBV20-1 to TRBJ2-3; 8 bases map to TRBD2. The length of the CDR3 is 14 residues. The germline V gene has CDR1 DFQATT and CDR2 SNEGSKA (reference sequence). V lost 1 base, J lost 5 bases, and 5 bases stayed unmatched. The DNA of the CDR3 is TGCAGTGCTAGAGGGTCGCTAGCGGGAGATACGCAGTATTTT. Translating it yields CSARGSLAGDTQYF.

This chain uses TRBV7-9 with TRBJ1-5; TRBD1 aligns across 9 bases. Germline trimming cut 4 bases from V and 7 bases from J; bases unmatched to any gene: 11. Germline V lookup: CDR1 SEHNR, CDR2 FQNEAQ (reference sequence). CDR3 length equals 16 residues. The CDR3 DNA sequence: TGTGCCAGCAGCTCAAGGGACAGGGAAGTTGGGCAGCCCCAGCATTTT. Its translation: CASSSRDREVGQPQHF.

The V call is TRBV25-1, the J call TRBJ2-7; D tentatively fits TRBD1 or TRBD2 (5 bases each). CDR3 length: 13 amino acids. V was clipped by 5 bases and J by 4 bases, with 12 bases between them. CDR1 and CDR2 from the germline V gene are MGHDK and SYGVNS. The CDR3 bases are TGTGCCAGCAGTAAGGTCGGGGCTTACGAGCAGTACTTC. Amino acids: CASSKVGAYEQYF.

This chain joins TRBV7-8 and TRBJ2-7; perhaps D is TRBD1 or TRBD2 (5 bases each). This CDR3 spans 13 amino acids. Germline CDR1 and CDR2: SGHVS and FQNEAQ. Trimming pared 0 bases from V and 7 bases from J, leaving 10 bases between. The CDR3 loop reads CASSLAVREEQYV. CDR3 coding DNA: TGTGCCAGCAGCTTAGCGGTCAGGGAGGAGCAGTACGTC.

This clonotype was detected only a few times. In DNA form, the CDR3 reads TGTGCCAGCAGCTTAGCTCAGTGGGGCACTGAAGCTTTCTTT. Translated, it gives CASSLAQWGTEAFF. This rearrangement joins TRBV7-2 to TRBJ1-1, with unresolved D. Germline V lookup: CDR1 SGHTA, CDR2 FQGNSA. Trimming shortened V by 0 bases and J by 4 bases, and 9 bases separated the two germline ends. CDR3 length equals 14 residues.

This clonotype was observed a few times. This sequence joins TRBV20-1 and TRBJ1-4; the match to TRBD1 covers 7 bases. Germline CDR1 is DFQATT and CDR2 is SNEGSKA (reference sequence). The CDR3 sequence is 14 residues long. Germline trimming cut 6 bases from V and 3 bases from J; bases unmatched to any gene: 7. CDR3 in amino acids: CSATQGGANEKLFF. CDR3 bases: TGCAGTGCAACTCAGGGGGGGGCTAATGAAAAACTGTTTTTT.